This paragraph reports one T cell receptor (beta chain). These data come from a study of shared clonotypes between healthy human individuals. Assay: immunoSEQ multiplex PCR; the TCRdb copy retains only in-frame clones and omits some. Of approximately 1.5 million clones listed, approximately 98.5% were seen once; the top ten hold under 0.45%. The CDR3 length is 14 residues. From germline, CDR1 is SGHRS and CDR2 YFSETQ. The V end was cut by 4 bases, the J end by 4 bases, with 14 bases between. The receptor's source is a man younger than 45 in good health. Sequenced: naive CD4+ T cells sorted from blood. Documented subset: CD45RA+ positively selected. The chain combines TRBV5-1 with TRBJ1-1; possibly TRBD1 for D (6 bases). The CDR3 sequence: CASSISDSITEAFF. In DNA, the CDR3 is TGCGCCAGCAGCATCTCGGACAGTATCACTGAAGCTTTCTTT. Combining the CDR3 with reference TRBV5-1 and TRBJ1-1 gives the whole variable domain KAGVTQTPRYLIKTRGQQVTLSCSPISGHRSVSWYQQTPGQGLQFLFEYFSETQRNKGNFPGRFSGRQFSNSRSEMNVSTLELGDSALYLCASSISDSITEAFFGQGTRLTVV.